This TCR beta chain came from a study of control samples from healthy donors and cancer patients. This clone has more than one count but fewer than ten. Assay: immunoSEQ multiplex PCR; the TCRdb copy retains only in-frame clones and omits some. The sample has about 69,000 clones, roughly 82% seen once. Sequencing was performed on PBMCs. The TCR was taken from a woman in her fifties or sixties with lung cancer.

This CDR3 reads CASSQGSLVGGLGTQYF. The DNA for the CDR3 is TGTGCCAGCAGCCAAGGTAGCTTGGTTGGGGGTCTGGGGACCCAGTACTTC. V and J are TRBV3-1 (or the pseudogene TRBV3-2) and TRBJ2-5; D tentatively fits TRBD1 or TRBD2 (5 bases each). Germline-derived CDR1 and CDR2 are LGHDT and YNNKEL (reference sequence). The CDR3 runs to 17 residues. With 1 base removed from V and 7 bases from J, the gap between germline ends came to 22 bases.